These T cell receptor beta chains were read from a single sample in a study of T-cell memory formation after mild COVID-19. TCRdb used MiXCR to reprocess the 5' RACE reads, holding one entry per CDR3 protein. The data contain just over 400,000 distinct CDR3 sequences, about 25% of them seen just once; the ten biggest clones take up approximately 14%. The material sequenced was PBMCs or a T cell subset sorted from them (not recorded which). The source of these receptors is an adult woman who had mild COVID-19 (a few samples of this study predate the infection). Cell type and time point are not known. Each CDR3 is given with its conserved first and last residue. The order of the fields is D gene, V gene, J gene, clone size, CDR3 DNA, CDR3 protein. A D gene is named only where the DNA matches it firmly. Only some rows state a clone size, as once, few, many or a class for expanded clones.

>-|TRBV12-3/TRBV12-4|TRBJ2-3|-
TGTGCCAGCAGTTTAGAAACCAGGGGAGATACGCAGTATTTT
CASSLETRGDTQYF
>TRBD1|TRBV7-9|TRBJ2-7|-
TGTGCCAGTTCGGCGACAGGGGGCTTCTACGAGCAGTACTTC
CASSATGGFYEQYF
>-|TRBV5-1|TRBJ2-1|-
TGCGCCAGCAGCCGAATTACGGAGACCAATTACAATGAGCAGTTCTTC
CASSRITETNYNEQFF
>-|TRBV29-1|TRBJ2-7|-
TGCAGCGTTGGAGAAGGGACTTCCTACGAGCAGTACTTC
CSVGEGTSYEQYF
>-|TRBV7-9|TRBJ1-1|many
TGTGCCAGCAGCTCCCCCCTCGGGACCCGGGCTTTCTTT
CASSSPLGTRAFF
>-|TRBV4-1|TRBJ2-6|-
TGCGCCAGCAGCCAAGATCGGGGACCTGGGGCCAACGTCCTGACTTTC
CASSQDRGPGANVLTF
>-|TRBV24-1|TRBJ1-1|few
TGTGCCACCAGTGTCCCCCCACCGGGCCCTGGGAACACTGAAGCTTTCTTT
CATSVPPPGPGNTEAFF
>TRBD1|TRBV5-1|TRBJ2-3|-
TGCGCCAGCACCCCCCAATCGACAGGGTTTCGTACAGATACGCAGTATTTT
CASTPQSTGFRTDTQYF
>TRBD1|TRBV12-3/TRBV12-4|TRBJ2-5|-
TGTGCCAGCAGTGAGTTCCGACAGGGTTTGCGGGAGACCCAGTACTTC
CASSEFRQGLRETQYF
>TRBD2|TRBV7-9|TRBJ2-7|-
TGTGCCAGCAGCTTTGGGACTAGCGGGAGTTTTTACGAGCAGTACTTC
CASSFGTSGSFYEQYF
>TRBD1|TRBV27|TRBJ2-2|-
TGTGCCAGCAGTTCACGACAGGGTCCGAACACCGGGGAGCTGTTTTTT
CASSSRQGPNTGELFF
>TRBD1|TRBV23-1|TRBJ1-1|few
TGCGCCAGCAGTCATATGGGACAGAGGAACACTGAAGCTTTCTTT
CASSHMGQRNTEAFF
>-|TRBV7-9|TRBJ2-4|few
TGTGCCAGCAGCTTAGTGGCAGCAAACTTAGCCAAAAACATTCAGTACTTC
CASSLVAANLAKNIQYF
>-|TRBV5-1|TRBJ2-7|-
TGCGCCAGCAGCGCTCCCGGGACATCCTACGAGCAGTACTTC
CASSAPGTSYEQYF
>-|TRBV29-1|TRBJ2-7|-
TGCAGCGTTTCCAGCGGCAAGTCCGCCTACGAGCAGTACTTC
CSVSSGKSAYEQYF
>-|TRBV18|TRBJ1-6|few
TGTGCCAGCTCACCACGGGGGCCTACCTATTCACCCCTCCACTTT
CASSPRGPTYSPLHF
>-|TRBV30|TRBJ2-7|-
TGTGCCTGGAGAAGGGGGTCTTCCTACGAGCAGTACTTC
CAWRRGSSYEQYF
>-|TRBV5-4|TRBJ2-7|many
TGTGCCAGCAGCTTGGGAGGGTCCCAGTACGAGCAGTACTTC
CASSLGGSQYEQYF
>-|TRBV7-9|TRBJ2-7|-
TGTGCCAGCAGCCAAGACCCGACCTACGAGCAGTACTTC
CASSQDPTYEQYF
>-|TRBV4-2|TRBJ2-3|few
TGTGCCAGCAGCCAGGCGGACCAGCAGTATTTT
CASSQADQQYF
>TRBD2|TRBV18|TRBJ2-3|-
TGTGCCAGCTCTCGGGACTACCGCACAGATACGCAGTATTTT
CASSRDYRTDTQYF
>TRBD1|TRBV5-1|TRBJ1-1|many
TGCGCCAGCAGCCCTGGTACAGGGGCTATGGAAGCTTTCTTT
CASSPGTGAMEAFF
>-|TRBV7-9|TRBJ2-7|-
TGTGCCAGCAGCTTAGCTTCTGGGCATACATCCTACGAGCAGTACTTC
CASSLASGHTSYEQYF
>-|TRBV5-1|TRBJ2-1|-
TGCGCCAGCAGCTTGGACAGCGAAGTATACAATGAGCAGTTCTTC
CASSLDSEVYNEQFF
>TRBD1|TRBV25-1|TRBJ1-1|-
TGTGCCAGCGCGAGACAGGGGATAGAAGCTTTCTTT
CASARQGIEAFF
>TRBD1|TRBV24-1|TRBJ2-3|few
TGTGCCACCAGTGATTTGGGACAGGGACTGAAAACAGATACGCAGTATTTT
CATSDLGQGLKTDTQYF
>TRBD2|TRBV3-1|TRBJ2-1|-
TGTGCCAGCAGCCATCAACCAGGTCACGTAGCGGGAGTGGAGGAGCAGTTCTTC
CASSHQPGHVAGVEEQFF
>-|TRBV7-9|TRBJ2-2|few
TGTGCCAGCAGAGATGAGTCGAACACCGGGGAGCTGTTTTTT
CASRDESNTGELFF
>-|TRBV6-6|TRBJ1-1|-
TGTGCCAGCAGTTTCATAGGGGCAGGGAATGAAGCTTTCTTT
CASSFIGAGNEAFF
>-|TRBV5-6|TRBJ2-3|few
TGTGCCAGCAGCCCCGGGACGGCAATCGATACGCAGTATTTT
CASSPGTAIDTQYF
>-|TRBV10-3|TRBJ2-5|-
TGTGCCATCTCCACTCGGTCAGGGATTGAGACCCAGTACTTC
CAISTRSGIETQYF
>TRBD2|TRBV4-1|TRBJ2-1|few
TGCGCCAGCAGCCCCTACGGACTAGCGGGGGAAAATGAGCAGTTCTTC
CASSPYGLAGENEQFF
>TRBD1|TRBV5-1|TRBJ1-1|few
TGCGCCAGCAGCCCCGGACAGGGCCTCACGGCTTTCTTT
CASSPGQGLTAFF
>TRBD2|TRBV27|TRBJ2-5|-
TGTGCCAGCAGTGCCCAGCATGCGGGGGGGCTTGAGACCCAGTACTTC
CASSAQHAGGLETQYF
>-|TRBV5-1|TRBJ2-7|-
TGCGCCAGCAGCTTAGGCCAGGGGGGGGCCGACGAGCAGTACTTC
CASSLGQGGADEQYF
>TRBD1|TRBV7-9|TRBJ2-1|few
TGTGCCCCAGGGGGGCAGTTCTTC
CAPGGQFF
>-|TRBV18|TRBJ2-3|-
TGTGCCAGCTCATCTAACATGGGAGGCACAGATACGCAGTATTTT
CASSSNMGGTDTQYF
>-|TRBV3-1|TRBJ2-7|few
TGTGCCAGCAGCCAGGAGCTAGGGGCTCGCAACGAGCAGTACTTC
CASSQELGARNEQYF
>-|TRBV6-5|TRBJ1-2|once
TGTGCCACCCGGCGAGACTCCGTCTCGGCCTGGGGCTACACCTTC
CATRRDSVSAWGYTF
>TRBD1|TRBV5-1|TRBJ2-5|few
TGCGCCAGCAGCTTGGGGACAGGGCTAGTAGAGACCCAGTACTTC
CASSLGTGLVETQYF